The subject of this entry is one T cell receptor (beta chain). The TEMRA cells underwent FACS enrichment, while the CD8+ and CD4+ T cells underwent negative isolation. The sample originates from a study of CD8 T cells in Susac syndrome. This CDR3 region has 15 residues. Germline lookup yields CDR1 MNHEY and CDR2 SMNVEV (reference sequence). V lost 3 bases to trimming and J lost 2 bases, with 13 bases between them. An amount of RNA that ranged from roughly 0.5 to 1 ug was reverse transcribed with random hexamers. The immunoSEQ assay covered 54 Vbeta and 13 Jbeta segments for CDR3. Via MiXCR, TCRdb re-called the immunoSEQ multiplex PCR reads, giving one row per CDR3 protein. The sample includes approximately 100,000 distinct CDR3 sequences, 90% to 96% of them seen just once.

The clonotype was recovered from a human donor in good health. The sample consisted of CD4+ T cells from PBMCs. This chain links TRBV27 with TRBJ1-2; D uncertain. In DNA, the CDR3 is TGTGCCAGCAGTTTCTCCTCTAACCCAAACTATGGCTACACCTTC. As protein: CASSFSSNPNYGYTF.